A selection of T cell receptor beta chains follows, all from one sample in a study of shared clonotypes between healthy human individuals. Using immunoSEQ multiplex PCR, the repertoire was profiled, and TCRdb retains in-frame clones only, with some absent. This table has about 1 million clones, about 80% appearing once. The sample was memory CD4+ T cells sorted from blood. The receptor source for this set is a man between 18 and 35 years old in good health. CDR3s include the opening cysteine and the closing phenylalanine or tryptophan. The D gene is left open where the match is weak. Some rows have no size entry. The others give once, few or many, or a class for an expanded clone.

j_gene: TRBJ1-6
len: 13
v_gene: TRBV30
abundance: NA
d_gene: TRBD1
CDR3nt: TGTGCCTGGACCGGGGACAGAAATTCACCCCTCCACTTT
CDR3aa: CAWTGDRNSPLHF

j_gene: TRBJ2-3
len: 16
v_gene: TRBV7-6
abundance: NA
d_gene: TRBD2
CDR3nt: TGTGCCAGCAGCCCCGGTACTAGCGGGGTTGCTGGTACGCAGTATTTT
CDR3aa: CASSPGTSGVAGTQYF

j_gene: TRBJ2-3
len: 19
v_gene: TRBV27
abundance: NA
d_gene: TRBD2
CDR3nt: TGTGCCAGCAGCCCCGGTCCGACTAGCGGAGGGCGTTCCACAGATACGCAGTATTTT
CDR3aa: CASSPGPTSGGRSTDTQYF

j_gene: TRBJ1-6
len: 17
v_gene: TRBV7-9
abundance: NA
d_gene: NA
CDR3nt: TGTGCCAGCAGCTTAGCGTCCGGTACAGGGTATAATTCACCCCTCCACTTT
CDR3aa: CASSLASGTGYNSPLHF

j_gene: TRBJ2-1
len: 17
v_gene: TRBV6-4
abundance: NA
d_gene: TRBD2
CDR3nt: TGTGCCAGCAGTGACGGGTCGGGGGGGAGCTCCTACAATGAGCAGTTCTTC
CDR3aa: CASSDGSGGSSYNEQFF

j_gene: TRBJ2-5
len: 16
v_gene: TRBV5-1
abundance: few
d_gene: TRBD1
CDR3nt: TGCGCCAGCAGCTTGGCCCCACAGGGGGCACAAGAGACCCAGTACTTC
CDR3aa: CASSLAPQGAQETQYF

j_gene: TRBJ1-2
len: 15
v_gene: TRBV11-2
abundance: NA
d_gene: TRBD1
CDR3nt: TGTGCCAGCAGCCGAAGACAGGGGTTATTCTATGGCTACACCTTC
CDR3aa: CASSRRQGLFYGYTF

j_gene: TRBJ2-2
len: 17
v_gene: TRBV9
abundance: NA
d_gene: NA
CDR3nt: TGTGCCAGCAGCGTAGGAACAGGTCCGCGTGTCACCGGGGAGCTGTTTTTT
CDR3aa: CASSVGTGPRVTGELFF

j_gene: TRBJ1-1
len: 13
v_gene: TRBV11-3
abundance: NA
d_gene: NA
CDR3nt: TGTGCCAGCAGCTTAGATGGGATCACTGAAGCTTTCTTT
CDR3aa: CASSLDGITEAFF

j_gene: TRBJ2-7
len: 13
v_gene: TRBV11-2
abundance: NA
d_gene: NA
CDR3nt: TGTGCCAGCAGCTTCGACGGTTCCTACGAGCAGTACTTC
CDR3aa: CASSFDGSYEQYF

j_gene: TRBJ2-6
len: 17
v_gene: TRBV7-9
abundance: NA
d_gene: NA
CDR3nt: TGTGCCAGCAGCTTAGGTTCAGGGAGCTCTGGGGCCAACGTCCTGACTTTC
CDR3aa: CASSLGSGSSGANVLTF

j_gene: TRBJ2-5
len: 13
v_gene: TRBV19
abundance: NA
d_gene: NA
CDR3nt: TGTGCCAGTAGCGGGACGGAGCAAGAGACCCAGTACTTC
CDR3aa: CASSGTEQETQYF

j_gene: TRBJ1-4
len: 15
v_gene: TRBV5-8
abundance: few
d_gene: TRBD1
CDR3nt: TGTGCCAGCAGCTCGACCAGACAGGGGTACGAAAAACTGTTTTTT
CDR3aa: CASSSTRQGYEKLFF

j_gene: TRBJ2-7
len: 13
v_gene: TRBV5-8
abundance: NA
d_gene: NA
CDR3nt: TGTGCCAGCAGCTTGGCCCTCTCCTACGAGCAGTACTTC
CDR3aa: CASSLALSYEQYF

j_gene: TRBJ2-7
len: 13
v_gene: TRBV28
abundance: NA
d_gene: NA
CDR3nt: TGTGCCAGCAGGGATGGAGGGGTCGTAGAGCAGTACTTC
CDR3aa: CASRDGGVVEQYF

j_gene: TRBJ2-5
len: 13
v_gene: TRBV10-3
abundance: once
d_gene: TRBD2
CDR3nt: TGTGCCATCGGGACTAGCGGGAAAGAGACCCAGTACTTC
CDR3aa: CAIGTSGKETQYF

j_gene: TRBJ1-3
len: 15
v_gene: TRBV5-6
abundance: many
d_gene: NA
CDR3nt: TGTGCCAGCAGCGGGAGAGAGGGCTCTGGAAACACCATATATTTT
CDR3aa: CASSGREGSGNTIYF

j_gene: TRBJ1-1
len: 14
v_gene: TRBV7-9
abundance: NA
d_gene: NA
CDR3nt: TGTGCCAGCAGCTTTAGAGGGAGCAACACTGAAGCTTTCTTT
CDR3aa: CASSFRGSNTEAFF

j_gene: TRBJ2-7
len: 13
v_gene: TRBV28
abundance: NA
d_gene: TRBD1
CDR3nt: TGTGCCAGCAGCCCCTCGGACAGGGCTGAGCAGTACTTC
CDR3aa: CASSPSDRAEQYF

j_gene: TRBJ2-7
len: 15
v_gene: TRBV6-5
abundance: once
d_gene: TRBD1
CDR3nt: TGTGCCAGCAGTTACAGAGGACAGGGCCACTACGAGCAGTACTTC
CDR3aa: CASSYRGQGHYEQYF

j_gene: TRBJ2-3
len: 13
v_gene: TRBV7-9
abundance: NA
d_gene: TRBD1
CDR3nt: TGTGCCAGCAGCAAACAGGGGATGGATACGCAGTATTTT
CDR3aa: CASSKQGMDTQYF

j_gene: TRBJ2-5
len: 14
v_gene: TRBV7-9
abundance: NA
d_gene: TRBD1
CDR3nt: TGTGCCAGCAGGGATGGACAGGGGAAAGAGACCCAGTACTTC
CDR3aa: CASRDGQGKETQYF

j_gene: TRBJ2-7
len: 15
v_gene: TRBV5-4
abundance: NA
d_gene: NA
CDR3nt: TGTGCCAGCAGCCCCCCGACTAGGGGAGACTACGAGCAGTACTTC
CDR3aa: CASSPPTRGDYEQYF

j_gene: TRBJ2-6
len: 15
v_gene: TRBV18
abundance: NA
d_gene: NA
CDR3nt: TGTGCCAGCTCACCTGATGCCCCCGGGGCCAACGTCCTGACTTTC
CDR3aa: CASSPDAPGANVLTF

j_gene: TRBJ2-3
len: 14
v_gene: TRBV7-3
abundance: NA
d_gene: TRBD2
CDR3nt: TGTGCCAGCAGCCCCTCGGGGGGGCTGGATACGCAGTATTTT
CDR3aa: CASSPSGGLDTQYF